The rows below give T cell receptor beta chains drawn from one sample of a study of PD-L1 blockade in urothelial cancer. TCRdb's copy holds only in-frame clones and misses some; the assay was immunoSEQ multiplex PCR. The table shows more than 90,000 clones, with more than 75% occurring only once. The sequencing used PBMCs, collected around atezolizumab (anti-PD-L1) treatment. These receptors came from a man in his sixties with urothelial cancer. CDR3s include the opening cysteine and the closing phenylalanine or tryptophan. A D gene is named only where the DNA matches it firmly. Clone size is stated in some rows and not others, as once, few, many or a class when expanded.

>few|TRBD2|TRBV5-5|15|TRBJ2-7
CASSQGLAETYEQYF
TGTGCCAGCAGCCAGGGACTAGCGGAGACCTACGAGCAGTACTTC
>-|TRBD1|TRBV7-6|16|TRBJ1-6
CASSLAGQGWNSPLHF
TGTGCCAGCAGCTTAGCCGGACAGGGGTGGAATTCACCCCTCCACTTT
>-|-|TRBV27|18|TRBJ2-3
CASSLYGEIGGSTDTQYF
TGTGCCAGCAGTTTATACGGGGAGATTGGAGGTAGCACAGATACGCAGTATTTT
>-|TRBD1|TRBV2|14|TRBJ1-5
CASRDRVIGQPQHF
TGTGCCAGCAGGGACAGGGTCATCGGGCAGCCCCAGCATTTT
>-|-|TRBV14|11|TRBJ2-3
CASSEEDTQYF
TGTGCCAGCAGTGAGGAAGATACGCAGTATTTT
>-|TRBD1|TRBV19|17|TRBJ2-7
CASRPGGPGQGGDEQYF
TGTGCCAGTAGACCTGGGGGACCCGGACAGGGAGGCGACGAGCAGTACTTC
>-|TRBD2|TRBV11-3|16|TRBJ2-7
CASSKTTGRGAYEQYF
TGTGCCAGCAGCAAAACGACTGGGCGGGGGGCGTACGAGCAGTACTTC
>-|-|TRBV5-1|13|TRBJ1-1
CASFSDRNTEAFF
TGCGCCAGCTTTTCGGACAGGAACACTGAAGCTTTCTTT
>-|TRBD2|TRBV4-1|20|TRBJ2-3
CASSQALLSGGRADTDTQYF
TGCGCCAGCAGCCAAGCTCTCCTTAGTGGCGGGAGGGCCGACACAGATACGCAGTATTTT
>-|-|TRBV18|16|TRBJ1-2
CASSDGTLRVGYGYTF
TGTGCCAGCTCAGACGGTACCTTGCGGGTTGGCTATGGCTACACCTTC
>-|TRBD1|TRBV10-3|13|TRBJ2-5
CAIRQGIQETQYF
TGTGCCATCCGACAGGGGATTCAAGAGACCCAGTACTTC
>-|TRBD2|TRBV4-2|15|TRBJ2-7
CASSLWTSGSYEQYF
TGTGCCAGCAGCCTGTGGACTAGCGGTTCCTACGAGCAGTACTTC
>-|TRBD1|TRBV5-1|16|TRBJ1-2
CASSLGGQGAGFGYTF
TGCGCCAGCAGCTTGGGGGGACAGGGGGCAGGGTTCGGCTACACCTTC
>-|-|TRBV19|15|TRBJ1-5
CASSRLLGQNQPQHF
TGTGCCAGTAGTCGCTTGCTGGGACAAAATCAGCCCCAGCATTTT
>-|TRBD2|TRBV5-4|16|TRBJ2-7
CASSLAGLAGVGEQYF
TGTGCCAGCAGCTTGGCAGGACTAGCGGGAGTGGGCGAGCAGTACTTC
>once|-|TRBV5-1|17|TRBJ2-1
CASSLEVGVSSYNEQFF
TGCGCCAGCAGCTTGGAGGTAGGGGTTAGCTCCTACAATGAGCAGTTCTTC
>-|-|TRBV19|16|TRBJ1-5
CASNPLEGGATQPQHF
TGTGCCAGTAATCCATTAGAGGGAGGGGCAACCCAGCCCCAGCATTTT
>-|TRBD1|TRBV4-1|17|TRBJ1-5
CASSPGTGKVSNQPQHF
TGCGCCAGCAGCCCCGGGACAGGGAAAGTTAGCAATCAGCCCCAGCATTTT
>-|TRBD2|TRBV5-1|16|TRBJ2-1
CASSPPTSGSGNEQFF
TGCGCCAGCAGCCCACCGACTAGCGGGAGTGGCAATGAGCAGTTCTTC
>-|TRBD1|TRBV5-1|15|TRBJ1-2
CASSQAPGQGHGYTF
TGCGCCAGCAGCCAAGCTCCGGGACAGGGGCATGGCTACACCTTC
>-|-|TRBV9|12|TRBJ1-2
CASSADFSGYTF
TGTGCCAGCAGCGCCGACTTCTCTGGCTACACCTTC
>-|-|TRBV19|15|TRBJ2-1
CASSGSGLGIGEQFF
TGTGCCAGTAGTGGATCGGGACTCGGGATTGGGGAGCAGTTCTTC
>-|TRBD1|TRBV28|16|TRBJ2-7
CASDGRDRGALYEQYF
TGTGCCAGCGATGGCAGGGACAGGGGGGCCCTTTACGAGCAGTACTTC
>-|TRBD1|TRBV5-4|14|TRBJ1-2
CASSLDRLNYGYTF
TGTGCCAGCAGTTTGGACAGGCTAAACTATGGCTACACCTTC
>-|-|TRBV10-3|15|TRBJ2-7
CAISDRRGYSYEQYF
TGTGCCATCAGTGATAGGCGGGGATACTCCTACGAGCAGTACTTC
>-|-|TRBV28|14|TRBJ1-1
CASRRQEEDTEAFF
TGTGCCAGCCGACGACAGGAGGAGGACACTGAAGCTTTCTTT
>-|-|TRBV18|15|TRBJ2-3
CASSLLGGSTDTQYF
TGTGCCAGCTCACTTTTAGGGGGTAGCACAGATACGCAGTATTTT
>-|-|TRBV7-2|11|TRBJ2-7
CASSPYYEQYF
TGTGCCAGCAGCCCGTACTACGAGCAGTACTTC
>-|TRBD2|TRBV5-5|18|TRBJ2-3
CASRLGTSGGARTDTQYF
TGTGCCAGCAGGCTTGGGACTAGCGGGGGGGCTCGGACGGATACGCAGTATTTT
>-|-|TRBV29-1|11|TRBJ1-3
CSASSGNTIYF
TGCAGCGCCAGCTCTGGAAACACCATATATTTT
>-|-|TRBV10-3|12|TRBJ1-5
CATGEDNQPQHF
TGTGCCACGGGGGAGGACAATCAGCCCCAGCATTTT
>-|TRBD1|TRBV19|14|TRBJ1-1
CASSIGRGNFEAFF
TGTGCCAGTAGTATTGGCAGGGGGAACTTTGAAGCTTTCTTT
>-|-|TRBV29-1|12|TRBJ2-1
CSVGASYNEQFF
TGCAGCGTTGGTGCCAGCTACAATGAGCAGTTCTTC
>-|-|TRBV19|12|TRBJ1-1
CASSTYQGEAFF
TGTGCCAGTAGTACCTATCAGGGTGAAGCTTTCTTT
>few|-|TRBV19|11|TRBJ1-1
CASSRTVEAFF
TGTGCCAGTAGTCGGACAGTTGAAGCTTTCTTT
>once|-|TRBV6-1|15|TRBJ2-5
CASSSLQGRPETQYF
TGTGCCAGCAGTTCGTTACAGGGCCGGCCAGAGACCCAGTACTTC
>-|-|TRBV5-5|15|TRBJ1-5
CASSFSGGASQPQHF
TGTGCCAGCAGCTTTTCTGGGGGGGCATCTCAGCCCCAGCATTTT
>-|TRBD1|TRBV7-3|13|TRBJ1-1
CASSRQGDTEAFF
TGTGCCAGCAGCAGACAGGGGGACACTGAAGCTTTCTTT
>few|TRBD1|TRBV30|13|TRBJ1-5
CAWRSGGRGPQHF
TGTGCCTGGAGATCAGGGGGACGGGGTCCCCAGCATTTT
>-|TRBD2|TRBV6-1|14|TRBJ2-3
CASGGGLAVDTQYF
TGTGCCAGTGGGGGGGGACTAGCTGTAGATACGCAGTATTTT
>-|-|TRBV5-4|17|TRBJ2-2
CASSLIPTGTNTGELFF
TGTGCCAGCAGCTTGATTCCCACAGGCACGAACACCGGGGAGCTGTTTTTT
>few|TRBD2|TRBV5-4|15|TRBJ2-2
CASSVVAGGTGELFF
TGTGCCAGCAGCGTGGTTGCGGGGGGCACCGGGGAGCTGTTTTTT
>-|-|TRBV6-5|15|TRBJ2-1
CASRKSYGGLNEQFF
TGTGCCAGCAGGAAAAGTTATGGTGGGCTCAATGAGCAGTTCTTC
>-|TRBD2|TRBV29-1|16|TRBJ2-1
CSVEVGGESLYNEQFF
TGCAGCGTTGAAGTTGGGGGGGAAAGTCTGTACAATGAGCAGTTCTTC
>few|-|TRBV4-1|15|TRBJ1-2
CASSQSRGSYYGYTF
TGCGCCAGCAGCCAATCCAGGGGTAGCTACTATGGCTACACCTTC
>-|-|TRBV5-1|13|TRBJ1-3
CASASGTLDTIYF
TGCGCCAGCGCCTCCGGGACACTAGACACCATATATTTT
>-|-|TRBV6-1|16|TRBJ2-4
CASSDIGASAKNIQYF
TGTGCCAGCAGTGATATAGGGGCATCGGCCAAAAACATTCAGTACTTC
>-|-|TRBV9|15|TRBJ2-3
CASSVSSRGTDTQYF
TGTGCCAGCAGCGTATCATCCCGGGGCACAGATACGCAGTATTTT
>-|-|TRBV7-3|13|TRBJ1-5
CASSSWGGQPQHF
TGTGCCAGCAGCTCCTGGGGAGGGCAGCCCCAGCATTTT
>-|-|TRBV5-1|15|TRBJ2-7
CASSLLHGQGSEQYF
TGCGCCAGCAGCTTGCTCCATGGGCAGGGATCCGAGCAGTACTTC
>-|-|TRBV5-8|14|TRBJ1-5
CASSLEGRGQPQHF
TGTGCCAGCAGCTTGGAGGGAAGGGGTCAGCCCCAGCATTTT
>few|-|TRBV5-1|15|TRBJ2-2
CASSLGLVDTGELFF
TGCGCCAGCAGCTTGGGACTAGTTGACACCGGGGAGCTGTTTTTT